Below, one T cell receptor beta chain is given with its context. This clonotype was observed at least ten times. The specificity of this receptor is unknown. It has no much larger one-base neighbor in the sample; base qualities were not kept. The 35 to 40 donors, aged roughly 6 to 95 years, were systemically healthy Caucasian individuals from Russia. Around 10 milliliters of peripheral blood were drawn from each donor into EDTA-treated Vacutainer tubes. PBMCs were isolated by Ficoll-Paque density-gradient centrifugation, with at least 6 million obtained per sample. Total RNA was extracted from PBMCs with Trizol reagent, with at least 6 micrograms obtained per sample. For every donor, flow cytometry on a PBMC aliquot measured the percentage of naive CD45RAhigh/CD27high T cells. These data are taken from a study of blood T cells in healthy people across ages (dated by TCRdb to 2013 to 2016). About the full investigation: In model experiments, template switching captured roughly one uniquely barcoded TCR beta cDNA molecule for every two T cells. The study analyzed two additional independent replicas of 1 million unique cDNA reads from the same blood draw for two donors, one aged 18 to 30 and one aged 80 or older. The study measured age-related changes in TCR beta repertoire diversity using deep sequencing normalized with unique cDNA molecular identifiers. Four age groups were formed from the donors: young (average roughly 15 years), middle-aged (approximately 40), aged (approximately 60) and long-lived (82).

What the research found in general, with its limitations: Because profiling used bulk unsorted PBMCs, naive and antigen-experienced compartments could not be compared conclusively. The long-lived group showed more naive CD4+ T cells, fewer expanded clones and increased TCR diversity than the aged group, suggesting age selection. Estimates of total diversity from one million sequenced T cells were regarded as lower bounds and underestimates. The CMV infection status of donors was not known, potentially confounding age-related changes in expanded clonotypes. The percentage of naive T cells measured by flow cytometry correlated strongly with observed TCR beta diversity. Observed TCR beta diversity per million T cells fell roughly linearly with age, and a significant reduction was already apparent by age approximately 40.

The library was obtained by 5' RACE. The listed sequencing device is Illumina HiSeq 2500. A second PCR of about 6 to 11 cycles was run with a J-beta primer mix and a sample-barcoded 5' primer. A unique molecular identifier was introduced onto each TCR beta cDNA molecule by a template-switch 5' adaptor carrying 12 random nucleotides. At least 2.5 million CDR3-containing paired-end reads were obtained from each sample. The Mint cDNA synthesis kit, primed by a TRBC-specific oligonucleotide, was used to synthesize first-strand cDNA from all RNA. Following uracil-DNA glycosylase treatment, all cDNA underwent a first 18-cycle PCR with the universal primers M1SS and BC2_uni_R. Under the source paper's analysis protocol: For normalization, 1 million high-quality reads were randomly selected from each sample, with every read carrying a distinct molecular identifier. Instead of being binned into consensus sequences, reads that shared molecular identifiers were thrown out. MiTCR, run with a Q25 quality threshold and the strictest error-elimination algorithm, handled CDR3 identification, clonotype clustering and error correction. A nonparametric unseen species model with Euler transformation was used to estimate lower-bound total TCR beta diversity. TCRdb passed the public sequencing reads through fastp at Q25 and MiXCR, retaining productive beta sequences. CDR3 protein sequences are deduplicated, and each keeps its most common genes and DNA. TCRdb, not the authors, supplied the V and J calls. The sample includes roughly 550,000 distinct CDR3 sequences, with 24% observed a single time. Clones ranked in the top ten supply just under 9% of the sample.

Sequences MDHEN (CDR1) and SYDVKM (CDR2) are obtained from the germline V gene. The CDR3 starts with the cysteine, ends with the phenylalanine, and has 17 residues. The CDR3 DNA has 51 bases and is translated from base 1. Trimming takes 6 bases from V and 5 bases from J, and the germline ends sit 25 bases apart. This same sample was also part of a study on T cells of mothers and their children. Looking at the second paper: Donors were nine systemically healthy Caucasian individuals: three mothers and their six children. cDNA synthesis used all of the extracted RNA, with roughly 1.5 ug of RNA in each 15 ul reaction. In the second PCR, sample barcodes and 2-4 random nucleotides were introduced via the M1S primer. Over 9 million TCR beta CDR3 reads were obtained for each mother, and 2.5 million to 3.5 million reads were obtained for each child. Thymic selection similarly shapes TCR recombination output in related and unrelated pairs, with minor effect from inherited differences. Normalized repertoire overlap in related mother-child pairs was always slightly higher than in unrelated mother-child pairs, but the difference was never significant. No persistent microchimeric T cell clones were found, with a detection sensitivity of 80 to 100 clones per million clonotypes. To look for features that set related mother-child pairs apart from unrelated individuals, the researchers ran deep NGS to compare the TCR beta repertoires of mothers and children. On average, the children were about 10 +/- 4 years old, while the mothers were 40 +/- 4 years old. After adapters were ligated using NEBNext reagents, the libraries underwent 100+100 nt paired-end sequencing on an Illumina HiSeq 2000. To avoid cross-contamination, the mother libraries and the child libraries were prepared a month apart and sequenced in separate runs. For each donor, between roughly 450,000 and 2,300,000 distinct TCR beta clonotypes were identified. Naive TCR beta clonotypes were estimated from low-frequency clonotypes matched to each donor's FACS-determined naive share, without sorting.

Sequencing was done on a sample of blood. The rearrangement joined TRBV28 to TRBJ1-1, with the D segment identity uncertain. This TCR was recovered from a boy aged 5 to 17 in good health. The bases are TGTGCCAGCAGCCCCGTCCGGCGGAGGTTAGGTTGGACTGAAGCTTTCTTT. This sequence encodes CASSPVRRRLGWTEAFF.